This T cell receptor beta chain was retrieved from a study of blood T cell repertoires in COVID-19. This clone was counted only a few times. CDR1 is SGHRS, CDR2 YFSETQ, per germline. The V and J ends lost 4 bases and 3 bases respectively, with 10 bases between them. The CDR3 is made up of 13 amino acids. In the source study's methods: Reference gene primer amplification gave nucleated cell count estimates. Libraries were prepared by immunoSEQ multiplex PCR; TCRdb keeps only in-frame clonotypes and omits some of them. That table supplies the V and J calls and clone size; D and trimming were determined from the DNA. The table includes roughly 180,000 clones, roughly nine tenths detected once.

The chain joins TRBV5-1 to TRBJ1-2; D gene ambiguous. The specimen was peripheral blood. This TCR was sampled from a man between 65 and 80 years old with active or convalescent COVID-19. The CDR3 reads CASSPDTYYGYTF. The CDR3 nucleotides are TGCGCCAGCAGCCCCGACACCTACTATGGCTACACCTTC.